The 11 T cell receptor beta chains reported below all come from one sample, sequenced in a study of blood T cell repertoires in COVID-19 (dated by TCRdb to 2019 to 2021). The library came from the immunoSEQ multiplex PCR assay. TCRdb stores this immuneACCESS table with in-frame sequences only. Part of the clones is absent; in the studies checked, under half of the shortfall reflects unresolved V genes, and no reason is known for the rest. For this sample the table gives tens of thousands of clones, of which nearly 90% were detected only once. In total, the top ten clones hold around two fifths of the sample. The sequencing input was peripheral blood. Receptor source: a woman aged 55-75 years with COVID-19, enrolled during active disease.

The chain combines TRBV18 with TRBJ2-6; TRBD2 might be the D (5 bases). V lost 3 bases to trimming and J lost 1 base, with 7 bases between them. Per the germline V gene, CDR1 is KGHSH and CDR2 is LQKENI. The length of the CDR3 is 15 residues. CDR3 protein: CASSPEASGANVLTF. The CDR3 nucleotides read TGTGCCAGCTCACCGGAGGCTTCTGGGGCCAACGTCCTGACTTTC. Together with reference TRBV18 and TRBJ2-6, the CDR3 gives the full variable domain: NAGVMQNPRHLVRRRGQEARLRCSPMKGHSHVYWYRQLPEEGLKFMVYLQKENIIDESGMPKERFSAEFPKEGPSILRIQQVVRGDSAAYFCASSPEASGANVLTFGAGSRLTVL.

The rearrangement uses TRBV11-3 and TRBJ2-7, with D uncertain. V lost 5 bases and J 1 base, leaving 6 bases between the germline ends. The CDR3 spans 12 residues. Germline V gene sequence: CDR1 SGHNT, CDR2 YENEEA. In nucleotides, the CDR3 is TGTGCCAGCAGCCGGAGATCCTACGAGCAGTACTTC. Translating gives CASSRRSYEQYF. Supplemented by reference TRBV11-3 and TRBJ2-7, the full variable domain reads EAGVVQSPRYKIIEKKQPVAFWCNPISGHNTLYWYLQNLGQGPELLIRYENEEAVDDSQLPKDRFSAERLKGVDSTLKIQPAELGDSAVYLCASSRRSYEQYFGPGTRLTVT.

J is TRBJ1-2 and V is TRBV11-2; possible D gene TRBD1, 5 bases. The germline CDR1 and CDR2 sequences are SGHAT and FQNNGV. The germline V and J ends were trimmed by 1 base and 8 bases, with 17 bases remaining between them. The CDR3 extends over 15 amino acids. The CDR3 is CASSLGSGPGGGYTF. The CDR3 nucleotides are TGTGCCAGCAGCTTAGGGTCCGGGCCGGGGGGAGGCTACACCTTC. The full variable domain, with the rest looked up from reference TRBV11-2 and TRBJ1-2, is EAGVAQSPRYKIIEKRQSVAFWCNPISGHATLYWYQQILGQGPKLLIQFQNNGVVDDSQLPKDRFSAERLKGVDSTLKIQPAKLEDSAVYLCASSLGSGPGGGYTFGSGTRLTVV.

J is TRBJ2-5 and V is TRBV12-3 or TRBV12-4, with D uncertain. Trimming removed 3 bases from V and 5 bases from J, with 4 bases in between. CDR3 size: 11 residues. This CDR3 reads CASSFEETQYF. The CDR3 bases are TGTGCCAGCAGTTTTGAGGAGACCCAGTACTTC.

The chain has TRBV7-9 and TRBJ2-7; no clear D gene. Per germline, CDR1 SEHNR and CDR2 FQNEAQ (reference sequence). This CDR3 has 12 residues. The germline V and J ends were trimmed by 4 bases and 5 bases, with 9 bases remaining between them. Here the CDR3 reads CASSSRLDEQYF. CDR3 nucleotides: TGTGCCAGCAGCTCGAGATTAGACGAGCAGTACTTC.

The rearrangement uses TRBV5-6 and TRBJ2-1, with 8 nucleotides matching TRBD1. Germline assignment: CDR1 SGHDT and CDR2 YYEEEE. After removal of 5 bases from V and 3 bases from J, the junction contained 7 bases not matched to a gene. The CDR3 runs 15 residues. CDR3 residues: CASSSSGQVYNEQFF. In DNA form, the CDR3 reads TGTGCCAGCAGTTCATCGGGACAGGTCTACAATGAGCAGTTCTTC.

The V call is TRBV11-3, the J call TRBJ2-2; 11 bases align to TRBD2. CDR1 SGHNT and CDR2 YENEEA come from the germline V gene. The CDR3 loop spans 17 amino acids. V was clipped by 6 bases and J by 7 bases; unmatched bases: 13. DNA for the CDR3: TGTGCCAGCAGGCATGAAATAGCGGGAGGGCGTGTCGGGGAGCTGTTTTTT. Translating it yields CASRHEIAGGRVGELFF.

CDR3 DNA: TGTGCCAGCAGCCCCGGACAGGCCGCCTACAATGAGCAGTTCTTC. Protein sequence: CASSPGQAAYNEQFF. The rearrangement joins TRBV27 to TRBJ2-1; 7 bases fit TRBD1. The germline V gene has CDR1 MNHEY and CDR2 SMNVEV (reference sequence). V was clipped by 6 bases and J by 2 bases; unmatched bases: 7. The CDR3 is 15 amino acids.

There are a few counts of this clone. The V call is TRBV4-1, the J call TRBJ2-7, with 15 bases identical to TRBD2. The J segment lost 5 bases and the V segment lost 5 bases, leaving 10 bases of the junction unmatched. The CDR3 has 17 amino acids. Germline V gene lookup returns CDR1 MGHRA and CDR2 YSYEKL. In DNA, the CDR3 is TGCGCCAGCAGCACGCTTCCGGGACTAGCGGGGGGTAACGAGCAGTACTTC. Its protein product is CASSTLPGLAGGNEQYF.

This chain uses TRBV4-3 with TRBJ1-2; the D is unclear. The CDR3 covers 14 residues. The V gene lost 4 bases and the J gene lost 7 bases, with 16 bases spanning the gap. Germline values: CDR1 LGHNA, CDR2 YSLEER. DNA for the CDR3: TGCGCCAGCAGCCCAGGAGGTGCCTGGCCTGGCTACACCTTC. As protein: CASSPGGAWPGYTF.

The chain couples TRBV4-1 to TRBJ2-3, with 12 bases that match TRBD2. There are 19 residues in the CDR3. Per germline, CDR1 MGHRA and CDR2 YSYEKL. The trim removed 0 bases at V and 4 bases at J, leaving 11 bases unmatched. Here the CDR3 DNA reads TGCGCCAGCAGCCAAGAAAGGGCTAGACTAGCGGGAGTCTCAGATACGCAGTATTTT. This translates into CASSQERARLAGVSDTQYF.